The entry that follows covers one TCR beta chain sequence. In this sample, this clonotype turned up many times. It has no known antigen specificity. No base qualities exist here, and no much larger clone lies one base off it. This sample is part of a study of T-cell reconstitution after alpha-beta-depleted transplantation in children (dated by TCRdb to the mid-2010s). For the study in its entirety: Using TCR repertoire profiling, the study quantitatively followed how T-cell immune reconstitution unfolded in children after TCRalphabeta/CD19-depleted allogeneic hematopoietic cell transplantation. General conclusions and limits of the study: Hyperexpanded clone frequencies declined over subsequent months; after one year, T-cell counts and TCRbeta diversity were mostly attributed to newly produced T cells. The apparently early recovery of alphabetaT-cell counts about two months after transplant reportedly depended on only several hundred rapidly expanded clones that came from non-depleted graft cells. The high TCRbeta diversity at day 60 in some patients was ascribed to recipient T cells and intrathymic progenitors that had survived conditioning.

Library preparation was by PCR. TCRdb shows the sequencer as Illumina HiSeq 2500. TCR library preparation used molecular barcoding, with unique molecular identifiers applied to normalize quantification of the TCRbeta repertoire. TCRdb reran the public reads through fastp at Q25 and MiXCR, keeping productive beta chains. For every CDR3 protein sequence, its rows merge into one entry that carries the most common genes and DNA. Present in this sample are roughly 48,000 distinct CDR3 sequences, around 5.9% of which were seen just once. The leading ten clones occupy around 31% of the sample. The label giving this sample's time point can be read as: day 60 (about 2 months) after transplantation. The sample's treatment or condition label, decoded: allogeneic hematopoietic cell transplantation with graft depleted of TCRalphabeta T cells and CD19 B cells. TCRalphabeta/CD19-depleted allogeneic hematopoietic cell grafts were given to the transplant recipients, all of whom were children.

V has 7 bases trimmed and J has 4 bases trimmed; junction bases matching no gene number 9. Taken from cysteine to phenylalanine, the CDR3 has 13 residues. Of the read, only the CDR3 DNA is kept; its 39 bases are in frame from base 1. Based on the germline V gene (reference sequence), the CDR1 and CDR2 sequences are DFQATT and SNEGSKA. The chain links TRBV20-1 with TRBJ2-7; 8 bases in between match TRBD2. The receptor was isolated from a female patient aged 2-15 years who had a stem cell transplant for aplastic anemia, so the T cells may come from the graft donor. Sample: PBMCs, mostly from graft donor cells, taken 60 days after TCRalphabeta/CD19-depleted stem cell transplant. The DNA sequence follows: TGCAGTGTCTCAGCGGGAGTTACTTACGAGCAGTACTTC. It translates as CSVSAGVTYEQYF.